The 6 T cell receptor beta chains presented below share a single source sample, sequenced in a study of blood T cells in healthy people across ages. The use of a sample-barcoded 5' primer and a J-beta primer mix characterized a second PCR of 7 to 11 cycles. TCRdb recomputed calls from the 5' RACE reads with MiXCR, one row per CDR3 protein. This sample carries approximately 670,000 distinct CDR3 sequences, about 43% of them seen once, and the ten largest clones take 25% to 30%. Sequencing was carried out using blood. These receptor sequences come from an elderly man in good health.

V and J are TRBV4-3 and TRBJ1-6; 7 nucleotides align to TRBD1. CDR3 length equals 15 residues. Germline CDR1 and CDR2: LGHNA and YSLEER. Trimming cost V 4 bases and J 13 bases; bases outside gene matches: 13. CDR3 amino acids: CASSPWTGGRCPLHF. The CDR3 region has the DNA TGCGCCAGCAGCCCCTGGACAGGCGGGCGGTGCCCCCTCCACTTT.

J is TRBJ1-1 and V is TRBV6-4; D gene uncertain. The germline V and J ends were trimmed by 5 bases and 0 bases, with 16 bases remaining between them. The V gene's germline CDR1 is MRHNA and CDR2 SNTAGT. The CDR3 sequence is 16 residues long. In DNA, the CDR3 is TGTGCCAGCAGTCCCGATAGGGCCGCCTTGAACACTGAAGCTTTCTTT. Encoded protein: CASSPDRAALNTEAFF.

This clonotype was found a few times. The chain joins TRBV9 to TRBJ2-2; D might be TRBD1 (5 bases). This CDR3 spans 15 amino acids. V gave up 0 bases and J gave up 4 bases, with 10 bases separating them. CDR1 SGDLS and CDR2 YYNGEE come from the germline V gene. The chain's CDR3 is CASSVGVGPTGELFF. As DNA, the CDR3 is TGTGCCAGCAGCGTAGGGGTGGGGCCCACCGGGGAGCTGTTTTTT.

The chain is built from TRBV20-1 and TRBJ2-3, with a tentative D call TRBD2 (6 bases). The CDR3 is 16 residues long. With 4 bases removed from V and 2 bases from J, the gap between germline ends came to 19 bases. The germline V gene has CDR1 DFQATT and CDR2 SNEGSKA (reference sequence). The CDR3 here is CSAIGRLVVSTDTQYF. The CDR3 region has the DNA TGCAGTGCTATTGGGAGGCTAGTGGTTTCCACAGATACGCAGTATTTT.

The chain joins TRBV6-5 to TRBJ2-1; D call uncertain. Trimming took 2 bases from V and 9 from J, leaving 11 bases between them. Germline V gives CDR1 MNHEY, CDR2 SVGAGI. This CDR3 has 13 residues. The CDR3 coding sequence is TGTGCCAGCAGTTACGAAGGCAGAATTGAGCAGTTCTTC. Its protein is CASSYEGRIEQFF.

The chain couples TRBV9 to TRBJ2-1, with TRBD2 identical over 10 bases. Germline lookup yields CDR1 SGDLS and CDR2 YYNGEE. V shed 4 bases and J 10 bases; nucleotides not matched to a gene: 11. CDR3 length equals 15 residues. In nucleotides, the CDR3 is TGTGCCAGCAGCCCCCGGACTAGCGGTACGGGGGAGCAGTTCTTC. Translation gives CASSPRTSGTGEQFF.